The table lists the clone carrying this T cell receptor (beta chain) with a count of one. Its specificity is unknown. TCRdb called the multiplex PCR reads again in MiXCR, with one record for every CDR3 protein. Among some 130,000 distinct CDR3 sequences listed, approximately 20% were seen once. The lymph nodes were axillary draining lymph nodes from breast cancer patients. The CDR3 loop spans 17 amino acids. V lost 5 bases and J 1 base, leaving 19 bases between the germline ends. Germline V CDR1 and CDR2: SGHTA, FQGNSA. The sample belongs to a study of breast tumors, draining lymph nodes, adjacent tissues. Overall study results and limits: The data were judged consistent with most tumor T cells coming from lymph node and expanding in tumor.

This chain uses TRBV7-2 with TRBJ2-3; D may be TRBD2 (6 bases). Source material: axillary lymph node tissue. This receptor was obtained from a female donor with breast cancer. Some clones in this sample may be carry-over from other donors' samples. CDR3 in amino acids: CASSLLCIAARTDTQYF. In nucleotides, the CDR3 is TGTGCCAGCAGCCTGCTTTGTATAGCGGCTCGCACAGATACGCAGTATTTT.